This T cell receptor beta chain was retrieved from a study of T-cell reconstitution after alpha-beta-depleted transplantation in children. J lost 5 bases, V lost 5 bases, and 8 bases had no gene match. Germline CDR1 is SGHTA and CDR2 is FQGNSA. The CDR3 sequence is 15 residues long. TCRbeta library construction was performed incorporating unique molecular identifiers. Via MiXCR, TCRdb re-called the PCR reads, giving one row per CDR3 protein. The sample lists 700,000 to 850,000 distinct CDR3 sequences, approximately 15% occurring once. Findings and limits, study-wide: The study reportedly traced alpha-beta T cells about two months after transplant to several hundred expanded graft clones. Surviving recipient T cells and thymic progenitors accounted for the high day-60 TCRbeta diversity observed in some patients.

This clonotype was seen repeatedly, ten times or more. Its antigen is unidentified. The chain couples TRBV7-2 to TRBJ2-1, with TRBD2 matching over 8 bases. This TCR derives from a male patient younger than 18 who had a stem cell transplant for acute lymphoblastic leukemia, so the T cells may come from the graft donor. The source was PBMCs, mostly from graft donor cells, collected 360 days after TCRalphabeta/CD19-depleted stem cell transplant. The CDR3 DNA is TGTGCCAGCAGCAGGGGACTAGTTGTGAACAATGAGCAGTTCTTC. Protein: CASSRGLVVNNEQFF.